The 27 T cell receptor beta chains below all came from one sample that was sequenced in a study of post-analysis software for immune sequencing data. The antigens of these receptors remain unknown. Built from TCR beta cDNA, the libraries had unique molecular identifiers in them. TCRdb passed the PCR reads through MiXCR, listing each CDR3 protein once. The sample consists of about 430,000 distinct CDR3 sequences, about 40% of them appearing once. Findings and limits, study-wide: Compared with controls, patients had more of about 5 TRBV segments, including TRBV5-6, TRBV5-1 and TRBV20-1.

Sequencing input: blood. These receptors all come from a girl aged 2-9 years with multiple sclerosis.

The chain employs TRBV6-5 and TRBJ2-1; 7 bases are a match to TRBD2. J lost 5 bases, V lost 0 bases, and 7 bases had no gene match. The CDR3 covers 16 residues. Germline V gene lookup returns CDR1 MNHEY and CDR2 SVGAGI. The CDR3 nucleotides read TGTGCCAGCAGTTACTCTGGCGGGAGTACCAACAATGAGCAGTTCTTC. Protein product: CASSYSGGSTNNEQFF.

The chain is built from TRBV6-6 and TRBJ1-5, with 9 bases identical to TRBD1. J gave up 3 bases and V 2 bases, and 8 bases lay outside the gene matches. Germline V gene lookup returns CDR1 MNHNY and CDR2 SVGAGI (reference sequence). The length of the CDR3 is 17 residues. Written as DNA, the CDR3 is TGTGCCAGCAGTTACGCCGGACAGGGGTCAGTCAATCAGCCCCAGCATTTT. This gives the protein CASSYAGQGSVNQPQHF.

In its sample, this clonotype was seen a few times. The chain couples TRBV7-2 to TRBJ1-2; perhaps TRBD1 as D (6 bases). Trimming took off 3 bases at V and 6 bases at J, with 11 bases between the two ends. The CDR3 length is 13 residues. The germline V gene encodes CDR1 SGHTA and CDR2 FQGNSA. DNA of the CDR3: TGTGCCAGCAGCTTCACAGGGAACAATGGCTACACCTTC. Residues: CASSFTGNNGYTF.

This clonotype was picked up a small number of times. V and J are TRBV5-6 and TRBJ1-2; 9 nucleotides line up with TRBD1. The CDR3 runs to 16 residues. V gave up 3 bases and J gave up 3 bases; unmatched junction bases: 9. Germline V gives CDR1 SGHDT, CDR2 YYEEEE. DNA of the CDR3: TGTGCCAGCAGCTGGGGGACTCGGACAGGGGACTATGGCTACACCTTC. It codes for CASSWGTRTGDYGYTF.

This clonotype was detected only a few times. The chain uses TRBV29-1 and TRBJ2-7; D possibly corresponds to TRBD1 (5 bases). Germline V gives CDR1 SQVTM, CDR2 ANQGSEA. The V end lost 4 bases, the J end lost 9 bases, and 16 bases lay between the germline ends. This CDR3 has 12 residues. In DNA form, the CDR3 reads TGCAGCGTTGTTCTAAGGGGTCTTGGGCAGTACTTC. Translated, it gives CSVVLRGLGQYF.

This clonotype was found a few times. J is TRBJ1-2 and V is TRBV6-5; D gene uncertain. The CDR3 contains 17 residues. Germline V gene sequence: CDR1 MNHEY, CDR2 SVGAGI. V shed 3 bases and J shed 0 bases, with 17 bases lying between them. The CDR3 DNA sequence: TGTGCCAGCAGTTATGTGGTCGGACCGAACACTAACTATGGCTACACCTTC. Translating gives CASSYVVGPNTNYGYTF.

A remark on this clonotype: This CDR3 fails to terminate in the conserved phenylalanine or tryptophan, so it likely reflects a read error. The chain is built from TRBV4-2 and TRBJ1-4, with D possibly being TRBD1 (6 bases). The CDR3 sequence is 18 residues long. V was cut by 1 base and J by 6 bases, with 21 bases left in between. Germline V gives CDR1 LGHNA, CDR2 YNFKEQ. CDR3 region: CASSQALPGGHRHEKLFV. DNA of the CDR3: TGTGCCAGCAGCCAAGCCCTGCCCGGGGGACATCGGCATGAAAAACTGTTTGTT.

This clonotype showed up just a few times. The gene calls are TRBV7-9 and TRBJ2-3, with 10 bases that match TRBD2. The V and J ends lost 3 bases and 5 bases, in that order; junction bases with no gene match: 11. Germline CDR1 is SEHNR and CDR2 is FQNEAQ (reference sequence). This CDR3 is 17 amino acids long. In nucleotides, the CDR3 is TGTGCCAGCAGCTTTGATGATTCTAGCGGGAGAAAAGATACGCAGTATTTT. Encoded protein: CASSFDDSSGRKDTQYF.

V is TRBV29-1 and J is TRBJ1-6; 7 nucleotides align to TRBD1. V trimming: 7 bases; J trimming: 4 bases; junction bases outside the gene matches: 4. The CDR3 totals 13 residues. Germline CDR1 and CDR2: SQVTM and ANQGSEA. CDR3 amino acids: CSARQGYNSPLHF. CDR3 sequence (DNA): TGCAGCGCACGACAGGGATATAATTCACCCCTCCACTTT.

This clonotype was observed a single time. V usage is TRBV5-1 and J usage is TRBJ2-2; no reliable D call. The V end lost 7 bases, the J end lost 2 bases, and 12 bases lay between the germline ends. The germline gives CDR1 SGHRS, CDR2 YFSETQ. The CDR3 consists of 14 residues. CDR3 amino acids: CASSTPANTGELFF. DNA for the CDR3: TGCGCCAGCTCGACACCAGCTAACACCGGGGAGCTGTTTTTT. Full variable domain (missing parts from reference TRBV5-1 and TRBJ2-2): KAGVTQTPRYLIKTRGQQVTLSCSPISGHRSVSWYQQTPGQGLQFLFEYFSETQRNKGNFPGRFSGRQFSNSRSEMNVSTLELGDSALYLCASSTPANTGELFFGEGSRLTVL.

The chain uses TRBV28 and TRBJ1-6, with 7 bases that match TRBD1. This CDR3 has 14 amino acids. Trimming took 11 bases from V and 9 from J; bases not matched to a gene: 13. Per the germline V gene, CDR1 is MDHEN and CDR2 is SYDVKM. As DNA, the CDR3 is TGTGCCGCTACGAGACAGGGTGGTAGTTCACCCCTCCACTTT. Translation: CAATRQGGSSPLHF.

This clonotype has only a few counts. The chain is built from TRBV29-1 and TRBJ1-2; TRBD1 matches 7 bases. CDR3 length: 12 residues. Trimming cost V 4 bases and J 6 bases; bases outside gene matches: 5. The germline CDR1 and CDR2 sequences are SQVTM and ANQGSEA. CDR3 nucleotides: TGCAGCGTTGTCCAGGGGGGGGATGGCTACACCTTC. Protein: CSVVQGGDGYTF.

This sequence joins TRBV3-1 and TRBJ2-1; TRBD2 aligns across 10 bases. Losses at the gene ends were 0 bases for V and 2 bases for J; bases not matched to a gene: 10. The CDR3 has 19 amino acids. Germline lookup yields CDR1 LGHDT and CDR2 YNNKEL (reference sequence). CDR3: CASSQEFGRTSGPYNEQFF. The CDR3 DNA follows: TGTGCCAGCAGCCAAGAATTTGGGAGGACTAGCGGCCCCTACAATGAGCAGTTCTTC.

The chain employs TRBV4-1 and TRBJ2-3; possibly TRBD2 for D (5 bases). This CDR3 has 17 amino acids. CDR1 is MGHRA and CDR2 is YSYEKL in the germline V gene. V was clipped by 0 bases and J by 5 bases, with 18 bases between them. CDR3 amino acids: CASSQEGSGNLRDTQYF. The CDR3 DNA sequence: TGCGCCAGCAGCCAAGAGGGATCGGGAAACCTTCGAGATACGCAGTATTTT.

The chain carries TRBV20-1 and TRBJ2-3, with TRBD2 identical over 8 bases. CDR3 length: 15 residues. V lost 0 bases, J lost 5 bases, and 7 bases stayed unmatched. Germline CDR1 is DFQATT and CDR2 is SNEGSKA (reference sequence). The CDR3 sequence is CSARDSGAVRDTQYF. CDR3 DNA sequence: TGCAGTGCTAGAGATAGCGGGGCCGTTCGAGATACGCAGTATTTT.

The V call is TRBV14, the J call TRBJ1-5; no reliable D call. Trimming pared 5 bases from V and 2 bases from J, leaving 7 bases between. The CDR3 covers 13 residues. The germline gives CDR1 SGHDN, CDR2 FVKESK. The CDR3 loop is CASSVWGNQPQHF. The CDR3 DNA reads TGTGCCAGCAGCGTATGGGGCAATCAGCCCCAGCATTTT.

This sequence joins TRBV6-5 and TRBJ2-1; D gene uncertain. Trimming pared 5 bases from V and 7 bases from J, leaving 12 bases between. Germline V gene lookup returns CDR1 MNHEY and CDR2 SVGAGI. The CDR3 contains 13 residues. The CDR3 DNA is TGTGCCAGCAGTAACAAGTGGGTAAATGAGCAGTTCTTC. This sequence encodes CASSNKWVNEQFF.

The chain joins TRBV9 to TRBJ2-1; no reliable D call. V was trimmed by 0 bases and J by 10 bases, leaving 14 bases between them. Germline V gene lookup returns CDR1 SGDLS and CDR2 YYNGEE. CDR3 length equals 14 residues. The CDR3 loop is CASSVDMGNYEQFF. CDR3 DNA: TGTGCCAGCAGCGTAGATATGGGGAACTACGAGCAGTTCTTC.

This clonotype turned up a few times. This chain uses TRBV12-3 or TRBV12-4 with TRBJ2-5, with a possible D match to TRBD1 (6 bases). The last part of the DNA fits TRBJ2-7 better; the J call may be wrong. The length of the CDR3 is 14 residues. CDR3 DNA: TGTGCCAGCAGCCGAAGGACAGCTCCTGGCGAGCAGTACTTC. Translation: CASSRRTAPGEQYF.

This chain links TRBV10-3 with TRBJ2-5; maybe TRBD1 (5 bases). CDR3 length: 15 amino acids. The V end lost 0 bases, the J end lost 2 bases, and 10 bases lay between the germline ends. Germline V gene lookup returns CDR1 ENHRY and CDR2 SYGVKD. CDR3 sequence (DNA): TGTGCCATCAGTGAGTCTACCCGACAGCAAGAGACCCAGTACTTC. Encoded protein: CAISESTRQQETQYF.

This clonotype appeared a few times. V and J are TRBV12-3 or TRBV12-4 and TRBJ2-7; 11 bases align to TRBD1. V shed 7 bases and J 3 bases; nucleotides not matched to a gene: 8. This CDR3 has 15 amino acids. This CDR3 is CASTPDRGLLYEQYF. The CDR3 region has the DNA TGTGCCAGCACCCCGGACAGGGGGCTTCTCTACGAGCAGTACTTC.

This clonotype was observed once. The V call is TRBV15, the J call TRBJ1-4; no firm D call. The V gene's germline CDR1 is LNHNV and CDR2 YYDKDF (reference sequence). Trimming stripped 2 bases from V and 0 bases from J, with 4 bases between. This CDR3 is built from 14 residues. The CDR3 nucleotides are TGTGCCACCAGCAGAAGATCAACTAATGAAAAACTGTTTTTT. It translates to CATSRRSTNEKLFF.

The J gene is TRBJ2-1, the V gene TRBV4-1; maybe TRBD1 (5 bases). The germline V gene has CDR1 MGHRA and CDR2 YSYEKL. V shed 4 bases and J shed 4 bases, with 17 bases lying between them. The CDR3 length is 16 residues. CDR3 sequence reads: CASSPIQGAWYNEQFF. DNA for the CDR3: TGCGCCAGCAGCCCTATTCAAGGGGCTTGGTACAATGAGCAGTTCTTC.

In this sample, this clonotype turned up a few times. This sequence joins TRBV6-5 and TRBJ1-5; 8 bases fit TRBD1. There are 16 residues in the CDR3. V was pared by 6 bases and J by 0 bases, with 7 bases of the junction left unmatched. Germline lookup yields CDR1 MNHEY and CDR2 SVGAGI. This chain's CDR3 is CASRPTGAYSNQPQHF. Written as DNA, the CDR3 is TGTGCCAGCAGACCGACAGGGGCATATAGCAATCAGCCCCAGCATTTT.

The chain joins TRBV2 to TRBJ2-5, with 8 bases aligning to TRBD2. The DNA end is more similar to TRBJ2-7, so the J call may be wrong. This CDR3 is 15 amino acids long. Per germline, CDR1 SNHLY and CDR2 FYNNEI. The CDR3 DNA follows: TGTGCCAGCAGTGAAGCAGGGGGACTAGTATACGAGCAGTACTTC. Translating it yields CASSEAGGLVYEQYF.

In its sample, this clonotype was seen a few times. This chain uses TRBV20-1 with TRBJ1-1; D remains ambiguous. The CDR3 length is 14 residues. From germline, CDR1 is DFQATT and CDR2 SNEGSKA (reference sequence). The V end was cut by 4 bases, the J end by 7 bases, with 19 bases between. CDR3 loop: CSATVAEAQIEAFF. As DNA, the CDR3 is TGCAGTGCTACGGTCGCGGAGGCACAAATTGAAGCTTTCTTT.

This rearrangement joins TRBV20-1 to TRBJ2-1; 10 bases are shared with TRBD2. J was trimmed by 2 bases and V by 4 bases; bases with no gene match: 2. This CDR3 comprises 14 residues. The germline V gene has CDR1 DFQATT and CDR2 SNEGSKA (reference sequence). CDR3 in DNA: TGCAGTGCTACCAGCGGGGGGGCCTACAATGAGCAGTTCTTC. Its translation is CSATSGGAYNEQFF.